These 10 T cell receptor beta chains were all obtained from the same sample, sequenced in a study of T-cell memory formation after mild COVID-19. One entry per CDR3 protein results from TCRdb running MiXCR on the 5' RACE reads. Here the sample spans a few hundred thousand distinct CDR3 sequences, approximately 15% being singletons. The sequencing sample was made of PBMCs or a T cell subset sorted from them (not recorded which). Source of these receptors: a man between 18 and 35 years old who had mild COVID-19 (a few samples of this study predate the infection). Cell type and time point are not known.

The chain links TRBV12-3 or TRBV12-4 to TRBJ2-3; the match to TRBD2 covers 9 bases. The CDR3 is 15 residues long. J lost 4 bases, V lost 8 bases, and 10 bases had no gene match. The CDR3 sequence: CASLWAGGPPDTQYF. In DNA form, the CDR3 reads TGTGCCAGCCTATGGGCGGGGGGGCCGCCAGATACGCAGTATTTT.

The V and J genes are TRBV6-2 or TRBV6-3 and TRBJ2-7; 9 bases agree with TRBD1. V lost 8 bases and J lost 3; bases outside the gene matches: 5. The CDR3 has 13 amino acids. Germline CDR1 MNHEY, CDR2 SVGEGT. The CDR3 coding sequence is TGTGCCAGCCGACGGGACAGGGACTACGAGCAGTACTTC. Its translation is CASRRDRDYEQYF.

In its sample, this clonotype was seen a few times. CDR3 nucleotide sequence: TGTGCCAGCAGCTGGGGACAGGCTAACTATGGCTACACCTTC. Amino acid sequence: CASSWGQANYGYTF. V and J are TRBV5-4 and TRBJ1-2; 8 bases are a match to TRBD1. The CDR3 has 14 amino acids. Unmatched junction bases numbered 1, after V lost 3 bases and J lost 0 bases. CDR1 and CDR2 from the germline V gene are SGHNT and YYREEE (reference sequence). The variable domain in full, with the rest retrieved from reference TRBV5-4 and TRBJ1-2, is ETGVTQSPTHLIKTRGQQVTLRCSSQSGHNTVSWYQQALGQGPQFIFQYYREEENGRGNFPPRFSGLQFPNYSSELNVNALELDDSALYLCASSWGQANYGYTFGSGTRLTVV.

J is TRBJ2-1 and V is TRBV6-5, with TRBD1 as a possible D gene (6 bases). The CDR3 sequence is 12 residues long. Trimming took off 0 bases at V and 10 bases at J, with 7 bases between the two ends. CDR1 is MNHEY, CDR2 SVGAGI, per germline. For the CDR3, the DNA is TGTGCCAGCAGTTACTCAGGGGGAGAGCAGTTCTTC. Protein: CASSYSGGEQFF.

This clonotype was found a few times. This chain uses TRBV4-3 with TRBJ2-1, with D unresolved. This CDR3 has 16 amino acids. Germline V gene sequence: CDR1 LGHNA, CDR2 YSLEER. V was clipped by 0 bases and J by 3 bases, with 12 bases between them. The CDR3: CASSQDRSIIYNEQFF. CDR3 DNA: TGCGCCAGCAGCCAAGATCGGTCGATTATCTACAATGAGCAGTTCTTC.

The chain recombines TRBV12-3 or TRBV12-4 with TRBJ1-6; 7 bases are a match to TRBD1. This CDR3 comprises 12 residues. The J segment lost 14 bases and the V segment lost 6 bases, leaving 7 bases of the junction unmatched. Here the CDR3 DNA reads TGTGCCAGCAGCACAGGGGCGTCAGCCCTCCACTTT. It translates to CASSTGASALHF.

This clonotype was recorded a few times. CDR3 DNA: TGCGCCAGCAGCCCGGGGACTAGCGATTACTACGAGCAGTACGTC. It specifies CASSPGTSDYYEQYV. V usage is TRBV5-1 and J usage is TRBJ2-7; 10 nucleotides agree with TRBD2. The V gene's germline CDR1 is SGHRS and CDR2 YFSETQ. This CDR3 comprises 15 residues. V shed 4 bases and J 3 bases; nucleotides not matched to a gene: 7.

This clonotype came up many times. V is TRBV3-1 and J is TRBJ1-1, with no clear D. In germline, CDR1 is LGHDT, CDR2 YNNKEL (reference sequence). Trimming pared 2 bases from V and 0 bases from J, leaving 4 bases between. The CDR3 is 13 amino acids. CDR3 nucleotides: TGTGCCAGCAGCCAAAGGGTGAACACTGAAGCTTTCTTT. It encodes CASSQRVNTEAFF. Together with reference TRBV3-1 and TRBJ1-1, the CDR3 gives the full variable domain: DTAVSQTPKYLVTQMGNDKSIKCEQNLGHDTMYWYKQDSKKFLKIMFSYNNKELIINETVPNRFSPKSPDKAHLNLHINSLELGDSAVYFCASSQRVNTEAFFGQGTRLTVV.

This clonotype has a handful of counts. The chain combines TRBV4-1 with TRBJ1-2; D ambiguous. V shed 1 base and J shed 8 bases, with 11 bases lying between them. There are 13 residues in the CDR3. In germline, CDR1 is MGHRA, CDR2 YSYEKL. In DNA, the CDR3 is TGCGCCAGCAGCCAAGGAGGGTGGAAGGGCTACACCTTC. Its translation: CASSQGGWKGYTF.

The sample holds one count of this clonotype. The rearrangement uses TRBV9 and TRBJ1-2, with a weak D call TRBD1 (5 bases). V lost 0 bases to trimming and J lost 8 bases, with 11 bases between them. This CDR3 is built from 13 residues. From germline, CDR1 is SGDLS and CDR2 YYNGEE. CDR3 in amino acids: CASSVAQGMGYTF. For the CDR3, the DNA is TGTGCCAGCAGCGTAGCTCAGGGAATGGGCTACACCTTC.